Below are 16 T cell receptor beta chains sequenced from a single sample in a study of T cell changes during pregnancy in multiple sclerosis. Data came from immunoSEQ multiplex PCR; TCRdb stores just in-frame clones and leaves some out. Of about 69,000 clones listed, roughly 93% are singletons. This specimen was peripheral blood, taken in the third trimester of pregnancy. These receptors all stem from a female donor with multiple sclerosis, enrolled in a pregnancy study.

The chain couples TRBV6-5 to TRBJ2-5; D possibly corresponds to TRBD2 (5 bases). CDR3 length: 14 residues. The germline gives CDR1 MNHEY, CDR2 SVGAGI. V was cut by 5 bases and J by 0 bases, with 10 bases left in between. The CDR3 reads CASSQDGNQETQYF. The CDR3 DNA reads as TGTGCCAGCAGTCAGGACGGGAACCAAGAGACCCAGTACTTC.

The chain has TRBV10-3 and TRBJ1-2, with D perhaps TRBD1 (6 bases). CDR3 size: 15 residues. The V end was cut by 2 bases, the J end by 4 bases, with 14 bases between. Per the germline V gene, CDR1 is ENHRY and CDR2 is SYGVKD. Here the CDR3 reads CAISEHQARGYGYTF. The CDR3 DNA follows: TGTGCCATCAGTGAGCATCAGGCCAGGGGCTATGGCTACACCTTC.

In its sample, this clone was seen a few times. V gene TRBV5-6 combines with J gene TRBJ1-5; 8 nucleotides align to TRBD1. The germline CDR1 and CDR2 sequences are SGHDT and YYEEEE. This CDR3 contains 12 residues. Trimming at V came to 0 bases and at J to 11 bases, leaving 1 base not matched to a gene. The CDR3 region is CASSLVQGAQHF. The CDR3, as DNA: TGTGCCAGCAGCTTGGTACAGGGGGCCCAGCATTTT.

This sequence joins TRBV21-1 and TRBJ1-1. TRBV21-1 is listed as a pseudogene. There are 15 residues in the CDR3. The CDR3 nucleotides are TGTGCCAGCCCCAAGGGACGTTGGGGGGACACTGAAGCTTTCTTT. Residues: CASPKGRWGDTEAFF.

The rearrangement uses TRBV10-3 and TRBJ2-3; TRBD1 agrees at 10 bases. Germline CDR1 is ENHRY and CDR2 is SYGVKD. The CDR3 is made up of 15 amino acids. V lost 10 bases, J lost 3 bases, and 10 bases stayed unmatched. Written as DNA, the CDR3 is TGTGCCACCGGATCCCGGACAGGGGGGACAGATACGCAGTATTTT. Its protein is CATGSRTGGTDTQYF.

This rearrangement joins TRBV7-9 to TRBJ1-1; D might be TRBD1 (5 bases). Germline V gene sequence: CDR1 SEHNR, CDR2 FQNEAQ (reference sequence). Between the trimmed V and J ends, which lost 1 base and 1 base, there was a span of 10 bases. This CDR3 is 15 amino acids long. CDR3 sequence: CASSLGQTENTEAFF. Written as DNA, the CDR3 is TGTGCCAGCAGCTTAGGACAGACAGAGAACACTGAAGCTTTCTTT.

This clone was seen more than once but under ten times. The chain joins TRBV28 to TRBJ2-2; 9 bases fit TRBD1. The germline V gene has CDR1 MDHEN and CDR2 SYDVKM. The CDR3 totals 16 residues. V shed 8 bases and J 5 bases; nucleotides not matched to a gene: 12. DNA for the CDR3: TGTGCCAGCCAGACTCCGGGACAGGGTTGGACCGGGGAGCTGTTTTTT. Residues: CASQTPGQGWTGELFF.

The chain recombines TRBV5-1 with TRBJ2-3, with TRBD2 identical over 8 bases. The trim removed 6 bases at V and 0 bases at J, leaving 9 bases unmatched. The CDR3 loop spans 16 amino acids. Germline V CDR1 and CDR2: SGHRS, YFSETQ. CDR3: CASTPGAGGSTDTQYF. The CDR3 DNA reads TGCGCCAGCACCCCGGGGGCGGGGGGAAGCACAGATACGCAGTATTTT.

The chain couples TRBV27 to TRBJ1-5; 7 bases are shared with TRBD1. J was trimmed by 4 bases and V by 6 bases; bases with no gene match: 6. The CDR3 spans 14 residues. Germline CDR1 reads MNHEY; CDR2 reads SMNVEV (reference sequence). The chain's CDR3 is CASSGTGANQPQHF. The CDR3 DNA sequence: TGTGCCAGCAGCGGAACAGGGGCAAATCAGCCCCAGCATTTT.

The chain is built from TRBV21-1 and TRBJ2-1; whether TRBD1, the table's D call, matches the DNA was not checked. TRBV21-1 is tagged as a pseudogene. This CDR3 region has 18 residues. CDR3 sequence reads: CASSKALGQWLQCDEQFF. DNA of the CDR3: TGTGCCAGCAGCAAAGCGCTTGGCCAGTGGTTACAGTGCGATGAGCAGTTCTTC.

J is TRBJ2-3 and V is TRBV5-6, with a tentative D call TRBD2 (6 bases). Germline V lookup: CDR1 SGHDT, CDR2 YYEEEE. Between the trimmed V and J ends, which lost 5 bases and 0 bases, there was a span of 13 bases. The CDR3 has 15 amino acids. CDR3 DNA: TGTGCCAGCAGTCCGGGACTGACGAGCACAGATACGCAGTATTTT. Translating gives CASSPGLTSTDTQYF.

The V call is TRBV5-1, the J call TRBJ2-1, with TRBD2 matching 13 bases. This CDR3 contains 18 residues. With 2 bases clipped from V and 1 base from J, the junction kept 6 bases outside the gene matches. CDR1 is SGHRS and CDR2 is YFSETQ in the germline V gene. The CDR3 here is CASSFTSGGASSYNEQFF. The CDR3 DNA follows: TGCGCCAGCAGCTTCACTAGCGGGGGGGCTAGTTCCTACAATGAGCAGTTCTTC.

The sample holds one count of this clone. The rearrangement joins TRBV5-6 to TRBJ1-2; possible D gene TRBD1, 6 bases. V was cut by 4 bases and J by 8 bases, with 18 bases left in between. Germline CDR1 reads SGHDT; CDR2 reads YYEEEE. This CDR3 is built from 14 residues. In nucleotides, the CDR3 is TGTGCCAGCAGCGGCACGAACAGGGCTGGGGGCTACACCTTC. This codes for CASSGTNRAGGYTF.

The chain joins TRBV7-8 to TRBJ2-5, with TRBD2 matching over 8 bases. The germline V gene encodes CDR1 SGHVS and CDR2 FQNEAQ. The CDR3 is 16 amino acids. V lost 1 base and J lost 5; bases outside the gene matches: 9. The CDR3 DNA follows: TGTGCCAGCAGCTTAGTGTATGGTGCTAGCGGGGAGACCCAGTACTTC. This translates into CASSLVYGASGETQYF.

V gene TRBV10-3 combines with J gene TRBJ2-5; 8 nucleotides line up with TRBD2. Germline trimming cut 8 bases from V and 4 bases from J; bases unmatched to any gene: 6. Looked up from germline, CDR1 is ENHRY and CDR2 is SYGVKD. CDR3 length equals 13 residues. CDR3 nucleotides: TGTGCCATCTGGACGGGGGGGCGAGAGACCCAGTACTTC. Its protein is CAIWTGGRETQYF.

The V gene is TRBV5-1, the J gene TRBJ1-1, with D tentatively TRBD1 (6 bases). This CDR3 has 14 residues. CDR1 SGHRS and CDR2 YFSETQ come from the germline V gene. Between the trimmed V and J ends, which lost 7 bases and 0 bases, there was a span of 13 bases. The CDR3: CASRTQGMNTEAFF. CDR3 bases: TGCGCCAGCCGGACACAGGGAATGAACACTGAAGCTTTCTTT.